A single sample is the source of the 9 T cell receptor beta chains below, sequenced in a study of shared clonotypes between healthy human individuals. Profiling relied on immunoSEQ multiplex PCR, and the TCRdb table lists in-frame clones only, not all of them. The repertoire holds a few hundred thousand clones, with over 60% as singletons. The sequenced sample was memory CD4+ T cells sorted from blood. Sample subset: CD45RA-negative fraction. These receptors came from a man younger than 40 in good health.

The chain links TRBV5-4 to TRBJ2-1; perhaps TRBD1 as D (8 bases). Between the trimmed V and J ends, which lost 3 bases and 0 bases, there was a span of 25 bases. This CDR3 region has 20 residues. CDR1 and CDR2 from the germline V gene are SGHNT and YYREEE (reference sequence). This chain's CDR3 is CASSSTDRGQAGSSYNEQFF. CDR3 nucleotide sequence: TGTGCCAGCAGCTCGACCGACAGGGGACAAGCGGGGTCCTCCTACAATGAGCAGTTCTTC. Full variable domain (remainder filled in from reference TRBV5-4 and TRBJ2-1): ETGVTQSPTHLIKTRGQQVTLRCSSQSGHNTVSWYQQALGQGPQFIFQYYREEENGRGNFPPRFSGLQFPNYSSELNVNALELDDSALYLCASSSTDRGQAGSSYNEQFFGPGTRLTVL.

The V gene is TRBV5-1, the J gene TRBJ2-2; D is tentatively TRBD1 or TRBD2 (5 bases each). Germline assignment: CDR1 SGHRS and CDR2 YFSETQ. The V end was cut by 3 bases, the J end by 4 bases, with 16 bases between. The CDR3 has 16 amino acids. The CDR3 protein is CASSSTGREITGELFF. The CDR3 DNA is TGCGCCAGCAGCTCCACGGGGCGCGAAATCACCGGGGAGCTGTTTTTT. Based on the CDR3 plus reference TRBV5-1 and TRBJ2-2, the full variable domain is KAGVTQTPRYLIKTRGQQVTLSCSPISGHRSVSWYQQTPGQGLQFLFEYFSETQRNKGNFPGRFSGRQFSNSRSEMNVSTLELGDSALYLCASSSTGREITGELFFGEGSRLTVL.

CDR3 protein: CASSSGRSPGNTIYF. The CDR3 DNA sequence: TGCGCCAGCAGCTCTGGGAGAAGTCCTGGAAACACCATATATTTT. This chain links TRBV5-1 with TRBJ1-3; D uncertain. CDR1 and CDR2 from the germline V gene are SGHRS and YFSETQ. The V end was cut by 3 bases, the J end by 2 bases, with 12 bases between. The CDR3 totals 15 residues.

This clone was detected ten times or more. The chain recombines TRBV25-1 with TRBJ2-2; D not certain. V lost 6 bases to trimming and J lost 6 bases, with 11 bases between them. Germline V CDR1 and CDR2: MGHDK, SYGVNS. CDR3 length equals 13 residues. CDR3 coding DNA: TGTGCCAGCAGGAGAAGCCAATCCGGGGAGCTGTTTTTT. This codes for CASRRSQSGELFF.

This sequence joins TRBV29-1 and TRBJ2-7, with a tentative D call TRBD1 (6 bases). CDR1 is SQVTM and CDR2 is ANQGSEA in the germline V gene. The V end lost 4 bases, the J end lost 2 bases, and 12 bases lay between the germline ends. The CDR3 is made up of 13 amino acids. The CDR3 region is CSVATGFTYEQYF. CDR3 nucleotides: TGCAGCGTTGCCACAGGGTTCACCTACGAGCAGTACTTC.

The chain employs TRBV5-5 and TRBJ1-4; D may be TRBD1 (6 bases). Trimming shortened V by 2 bases and J by 7 bases, and 15 bases separated the two germline ends. In germline, CDR1 is SGHKS, CDR2 YYEKEE (reference sequence). The CDR3 covers 15 residues. CDR3 loop: CASSFSTGRSEKLFF. CDR3 sequence (DNA): TGTGCCAGCAGCTTTTCGACAGGCCGAAGTGAAAAACTGTTTTTT.

The V call is TRBV7-8, the J call TRBJ1-2; TRBD1 agrees at 8 bases. V gave up 3 bases and J gave up 3 bases; unmatched junction bases: 6. In germline, CDR1 is SGHVS, CDR2 FQNEAQ. The CDR3 loop spans 15 amino acids. Written as DNA, the CDR3 is TGTGCCAGCAGCTTCAGGGGGCGCTATGACTATGGCTACACCTTC. It specifies CASSFRGRYDYGYTF.

As regards this clone: Other DNA variants within this sample encode the same CDR3. The chain uses TRBV9 and TRBJ2-5, with TRBD2 matching over 15 bases. The CDR3 has 15 residues. Germline V gives CDR1 SGDLS, CDR2 YYNGEE. V trimming: 2 bases; J trimming: 5 bases; junction bases outside the gene matches: 1. The chain's CDR3 is CASSVGTSGRETQYF. The CDR3 region has the DNA TGTGCCAGCAGCGTCGGGACTAGCGGGAGGGAGACCCAGTACTTC.

This chain uses TRBV5-6 with TRBJ2-2; 7 nucleotides match TRBD1. Germline CDR1 SGHDT, CDR2 YYEEEE. V shed 3 bases, J shed 7 bases, and the junction held 12 bases outside the gene matches. The CDR3 extends over 16 amino acids. The chain's CDR3 is CASSSGTVLVHGELFF. CDR3 nucleotides: TGTGCCAGCAGCTCAGGGACAGTCTTGGTTCACGGGGAGCTGTTTTTT.